This T cell receptor (beta chain) was profiled in a study of Ad26.COV2.S vaccination and SARS-CoV-2 variants. As concerns this clone: What it binds is unknown.

This CDR3 comprises 15 residues. Trimming took 0 bases from V and 3 from J, leaving 9 bases between them. Germline CDR1 reads SGDLS; CDR2 reads YYNGEE. Measured with immunoSEQ multiplex PCR; TCRdb has only the in-frame clones, and not every one. In the table there are roughly 350,000 clones, roughly 90% of which are singletons. The study, taken as a whole, reports: Non-spike TCR breadth did not differ much between vaccine and placebo recipients. The analyses of TCR breadth and depth may have understated the size of total T cell responses.

Specified treatment: roughly 20 received Ad26.COV2.S at low or high dose, single or two shots; 5 received placebo; per-sample allocation not given. It was on day 63 after the first vaccine or placebo injection that samples were taken. The donor's status was that of an adult aged 18-55 years in Boston. SARS-CoV-2 spike from the Wuhan strain was encoded by the vaccine, an Ad26 vector. This sample comprised peripheral blood, obtained in a trial of Ad26.COV2.S vaccine versus placebo. The chain joins TRBV9 to TRBJ1-4; no clear D. This TCR was recovered from a person between 18 and 60 years old who received the Ad26.COV2.S COVID-19 vaccine or a placebo. The CDR3, as DNA: TGTGCCAGCAGCGTAGGGGGTCTAGCTAATGAAAAACTGTTTTTT. Translated: CASSVGGLANEKLFF.